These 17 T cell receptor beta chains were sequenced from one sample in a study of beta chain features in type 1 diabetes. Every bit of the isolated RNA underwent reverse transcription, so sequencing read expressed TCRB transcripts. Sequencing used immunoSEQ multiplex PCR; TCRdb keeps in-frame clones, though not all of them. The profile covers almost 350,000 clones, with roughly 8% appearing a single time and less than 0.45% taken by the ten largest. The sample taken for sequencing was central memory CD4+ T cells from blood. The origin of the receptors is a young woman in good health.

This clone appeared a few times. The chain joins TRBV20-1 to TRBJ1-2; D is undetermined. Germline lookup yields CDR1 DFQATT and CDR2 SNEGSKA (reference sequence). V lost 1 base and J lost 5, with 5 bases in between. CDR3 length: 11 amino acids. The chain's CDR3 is CSARAQYGYTF. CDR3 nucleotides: TGCAGTGCTAGAGCCCAGTATGGCTACACCTTC.

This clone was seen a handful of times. The chain's CDR3 is CAIGQHLANTEAFF. The CDR3 DNA sequence: TGTGCCATAGGACAGCACCTAGCGAACACTGAAGCTTTCTTT. J is TRBJ1-1 and V is TRBV6-1; D might be TRBD1 (6 bases). This CDR3 is built from 14 residues. The V and J ends lost 10 bases and 1 base respectively, with 16 bases between them. CDR1 is MNHNS, CDR2 SASEGT, per germline.

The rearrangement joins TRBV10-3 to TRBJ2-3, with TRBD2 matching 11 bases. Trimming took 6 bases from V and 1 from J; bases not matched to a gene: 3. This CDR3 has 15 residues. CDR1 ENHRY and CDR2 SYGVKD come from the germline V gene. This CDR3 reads CAISGSGRGTDTQYF. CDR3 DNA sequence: TGTGCCATCAGCGGTAGCGGGAGGGGCACAGATACGCAGTATTTT.

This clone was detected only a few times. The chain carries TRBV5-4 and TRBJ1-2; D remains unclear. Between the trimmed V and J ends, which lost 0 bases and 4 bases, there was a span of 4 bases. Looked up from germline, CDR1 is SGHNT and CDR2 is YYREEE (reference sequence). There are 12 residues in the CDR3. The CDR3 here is CASSLDTYGYTF. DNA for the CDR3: TGTGCCAGCAGCTTGGACACCTATGGCTACACCTTC.

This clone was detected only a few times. CDR3 coding DNA: TGTGCCAGCAGCTTAGGTGGGAGTAGGTTCAATGAGCAGTTCTTC. Translating it yields CASSLGGSRFNEQFF. The chain links TRBV7-2 to TRBJ2-1; D is perhaps TRBD2 (5 bases). Germline V CDR1 and CDR2: SGHTA, FQGNSA. V shed 1 base and J shed 6 bases, with 13 bases lying between them. The CDR3 consists of 15 residues.

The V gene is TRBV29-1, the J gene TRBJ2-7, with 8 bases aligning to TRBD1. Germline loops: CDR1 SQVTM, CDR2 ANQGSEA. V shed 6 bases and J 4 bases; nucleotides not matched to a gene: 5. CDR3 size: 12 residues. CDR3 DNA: TGCAGCGTCGCAGGGGGCGGGTACGAGCAGTACTTC. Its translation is CSVAGGGYEQYF.

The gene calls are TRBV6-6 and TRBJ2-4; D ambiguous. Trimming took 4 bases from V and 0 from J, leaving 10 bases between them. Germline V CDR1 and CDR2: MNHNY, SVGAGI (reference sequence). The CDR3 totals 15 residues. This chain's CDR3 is CASSSSALAKNIQYF. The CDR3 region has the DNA TGTGCCAGCAGTTCATCAGCACTAGCCAAAAACATTCAGTACTTC.

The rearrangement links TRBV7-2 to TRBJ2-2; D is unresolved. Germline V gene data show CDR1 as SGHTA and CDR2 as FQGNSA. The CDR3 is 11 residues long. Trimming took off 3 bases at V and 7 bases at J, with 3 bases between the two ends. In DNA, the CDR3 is TGTGCCAGCAGCTTTGACGGGGAGCTGTTTTTT. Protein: CASSFDGELFF.

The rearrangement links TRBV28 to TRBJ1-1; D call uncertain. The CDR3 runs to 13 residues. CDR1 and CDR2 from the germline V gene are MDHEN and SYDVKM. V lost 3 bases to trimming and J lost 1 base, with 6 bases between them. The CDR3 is CASSFVENTEAFF. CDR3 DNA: TGTGCCAGCAGTTTTGTAGAGAACACTGAAGCTTTCTTT.

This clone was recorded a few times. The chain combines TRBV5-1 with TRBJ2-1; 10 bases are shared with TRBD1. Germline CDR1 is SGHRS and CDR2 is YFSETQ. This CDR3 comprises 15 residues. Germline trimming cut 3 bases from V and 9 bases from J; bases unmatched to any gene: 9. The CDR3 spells CASSSRQGARSEQFF. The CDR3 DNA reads TGCGCCAGCAGCTCCCGACAGGGGGCGCGGAGTGAGCAGTTCTTC.

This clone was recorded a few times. Written as DNA, the CDR3 is TGTGCCAGCAGGCTATCCGGGACTAACACCGGGGAGCTGTTTTTT. Translated, it gives CASRLSGTNTGELFF. The gene calls are TRBV2 and TRBJ2-2, with D possibly being TRBD2 (6 bases). The CDR3 is 15 residues long. Germline CDR1 SNHLY, CDR2 FYNNEI. Trimming stripped 6 bases from V and 2 bases from J, with 13 bases between.

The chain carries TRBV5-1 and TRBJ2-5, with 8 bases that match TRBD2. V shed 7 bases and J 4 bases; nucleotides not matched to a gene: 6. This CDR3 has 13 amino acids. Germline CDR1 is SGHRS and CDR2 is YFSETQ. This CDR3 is CASSGLAIETQYF. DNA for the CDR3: TGCGCCAGCTCTGGACTAGCAATAGAGACCCAGTACTTC.

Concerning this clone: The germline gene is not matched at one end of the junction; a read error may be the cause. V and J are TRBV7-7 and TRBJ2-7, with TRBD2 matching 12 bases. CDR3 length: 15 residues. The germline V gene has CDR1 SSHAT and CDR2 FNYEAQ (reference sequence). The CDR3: CASSPRLAGEYEQYF. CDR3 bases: TGTGCTAGCAGCCCTCGACTAGCGGGAGAATACGAGCAGTACTTC.

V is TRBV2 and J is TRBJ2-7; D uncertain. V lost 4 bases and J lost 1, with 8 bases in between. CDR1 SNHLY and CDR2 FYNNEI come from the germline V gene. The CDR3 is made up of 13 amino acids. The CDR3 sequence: CASSGQISYEQYF. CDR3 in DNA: TGTGCCAGCAGTGGGCAGATTTCCTACGAGCAGTACTTC.

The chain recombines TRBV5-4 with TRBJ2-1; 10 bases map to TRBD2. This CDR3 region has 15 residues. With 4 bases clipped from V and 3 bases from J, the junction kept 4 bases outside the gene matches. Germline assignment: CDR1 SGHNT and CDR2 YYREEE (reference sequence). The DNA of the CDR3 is TGTGCCAGCAGCGCCCTAGCGGGAGACTACAATGAGCAGTTCTTC. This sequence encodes CASSALAGDYNEQFF.

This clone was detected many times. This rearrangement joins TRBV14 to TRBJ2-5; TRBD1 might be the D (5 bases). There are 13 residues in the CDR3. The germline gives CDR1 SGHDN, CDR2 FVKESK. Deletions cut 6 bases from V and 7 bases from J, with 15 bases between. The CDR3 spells CASSLRETGTQYF. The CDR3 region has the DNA TGTGCCAGCAGTCTCAGGGAAACGGGGACCCAGTACTTC. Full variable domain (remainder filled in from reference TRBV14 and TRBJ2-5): EAGVTQFPSHSVIEKGQTVTLRCDPISGHDNLYWYRRVMGKEIKFLLHFVKESKQDESGMPNNRFLAERTGGTYSTLKVQPAELEDSGVYFCASSLRETGTQYFGPGTRLLVL.

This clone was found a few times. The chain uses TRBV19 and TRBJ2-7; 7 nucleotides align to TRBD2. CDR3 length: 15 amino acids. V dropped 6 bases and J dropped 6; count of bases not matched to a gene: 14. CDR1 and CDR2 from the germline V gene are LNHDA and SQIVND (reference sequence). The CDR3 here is CASSRLGGTGGEQYF. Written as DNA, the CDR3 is TGTGCCAGTAGCCGCCTGGGCGGGACGGGGGGCGAGCAGTACTTC.